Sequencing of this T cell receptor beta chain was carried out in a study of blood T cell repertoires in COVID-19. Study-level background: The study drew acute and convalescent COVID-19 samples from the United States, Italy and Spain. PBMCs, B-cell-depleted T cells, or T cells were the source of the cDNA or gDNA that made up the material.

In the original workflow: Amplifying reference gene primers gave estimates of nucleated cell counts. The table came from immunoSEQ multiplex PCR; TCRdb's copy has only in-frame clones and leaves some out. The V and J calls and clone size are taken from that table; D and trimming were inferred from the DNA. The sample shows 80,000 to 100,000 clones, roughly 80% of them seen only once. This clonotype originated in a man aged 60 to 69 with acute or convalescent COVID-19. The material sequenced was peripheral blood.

This CDR3 is CASSLRSYNEQFF. For the CDR3, the DNA is TGTGCCAGCAGCCTGCGCTCCTACAATGAGCAGTTCTTC. The V call is TRBV5-6, the J call TRBJ2-1; no firm D call. Trimming removed 4 bases at V and 0 bases at J, with 5 bases between. The V gene's germline CDR1 is SGHDT and CDR2 YYEEEE. This CDR3 comprises 13 residues.